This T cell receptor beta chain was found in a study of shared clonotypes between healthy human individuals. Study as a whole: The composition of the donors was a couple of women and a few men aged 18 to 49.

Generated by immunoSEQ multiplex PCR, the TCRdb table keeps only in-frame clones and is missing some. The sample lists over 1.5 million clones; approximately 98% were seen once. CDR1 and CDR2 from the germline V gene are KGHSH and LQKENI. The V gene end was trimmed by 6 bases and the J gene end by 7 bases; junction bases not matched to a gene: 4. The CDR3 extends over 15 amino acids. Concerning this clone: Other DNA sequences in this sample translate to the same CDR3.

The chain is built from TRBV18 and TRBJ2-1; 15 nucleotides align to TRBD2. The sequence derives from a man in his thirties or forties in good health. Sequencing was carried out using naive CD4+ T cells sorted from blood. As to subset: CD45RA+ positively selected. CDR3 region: CASSQGLAGGNEQFF. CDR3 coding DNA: TGTGCCAGCTCTCAGGGACTAGCGGGAGGAAATGAGCAGTTCTTC.